The 12 T cell receptor beta chains reported below all come from one sample, sequenced in a study of vaccination effects on CD4 cells after COVID-19. ViraFEST used viral peptide pools to expand antigen-specific CD4+ T cells before sequencing. Isolation of CD4+ T cells took place after around 10 days of culture. Nucleocapsid antibodies were negative in the vaccine recipients, who had never had SARS-CoV-2 infection. These TCRs are of unknown antigen specificity. TCRdb's copy holds only in-frame clones and misses some; the assay was immunoSEQ multiplex PCR. The table has 25,000 to 35,000 clones, roughly two thirds seen once. The sequencing here drew on CD4+ T cells from PBMCs cultured with SARS-CoV-2 spike peptides, taken before COVID-19 vaccination. Source of these receptors: a human donor who received a COVID-19 vaccine.

This rearrangement joins TRBV10-1 to TRBJ2-3; tentatively, D is TRBD1 (5 bases). The CDR3 runs 16 residues. The V end was cut by 4 bases, the J end by 1 base, with 15 bases between. The V gene's germline CDR1 is WNHNN and CDR2 SYGVQD (reference sequence). The CDR3 reads CASSVGPRPGTDTQYF. The CDR3 DNA is TGCGCCAGCAGTGTGGGGCCCAGACCGGGCACAGATACGCAGTATTTT.

This rearrangement joins TRBV11-3 to TRBJ2-2; 8 bases align to TRBD1. Germline V gene lookup returns CDR1 SGHNT and CDR2 YENEEA. The CDR3 sequence is 15 residues long. V was pared by 5 bases and J by 4 bases, with 6 bases of the junction left unmatched. CDR3 loop: CASSPRQGSTGELFF. In nucleotides, the CDR3 is TGTGCCAGCAGCCCCCGACAGGGGAGCACCGGGGAGCTGTTTTTT.

This clone was seen more than once but under ten times. The chain uses TRBV11-3 and TRBJ1-1, with TRBD1 as a possible D gene (6 bases). The germline gives CDR1 SGHNT, CDR2 YENEEA. CDR3 length: 14 amino acids. Trimming shortened V by 3 bases and J by 2 bases, and 10 bases separated the two germline ends. CDR3: CASSFSGGNTEAFF. The CDR3 DNA is TGTGCCAGCAGCTTTTCGGGGGGCAACACTGAAGCTTTCTTT.

The chain carries TRBV7-9 and TRBJ2-2, with 13 bases lining up with TRBD2. Trimming took 2 bases from V and 4 from J; bases not matched to a gene: 7. Germline CDR1 SEHNR, CDR2 FQNEAQ (reference sequence). The CDR3 is 18 amino acids. The CDR3 protein is CASSLSGLAGRGTGELFF. For the CDR3, the DNA is TGTGCCAGCAGCTTATCGGGACTAGCGGGACGTGGCACCGGGGAGCTGTTTTTT.

This sequence joins TRBV5-6 and TRBJ2-1, with a tentative D call TRBD2 (5 bases). Trimming removed 0 bases from V and 6 bases from J, with 10 bases in between. The germline V gene encodes CDR1 SGHDT and CDR2 YYEEEE. The CDR3 length is 14 residues. The CDR3: CASSLVGGFNEQFF. CDR3 DNA: TGTGCCAGCAGCTTGGTAGGCGGGTTCAATGAGCAGTTCTTC.

J is TRBJ2-1 and V is TRBV14; 7 positions match TRBD2. CDR1 and CDR2 from the germline V gene are SGHDN and FVKESK. With V trimmed by 1 base and J by 6 bases, 9 bases remained unmatched. This CDR3 comprises 16 residues. The CDR3 sequence: CASSQVSWEGINEQFF. CDR3 DNA sequence: TGTGCCAGCAGCCAAGTTTCGTGGGAGGGTATCAATGAGCAGTTCTTC.

This chain links TRBV2 with TRBJ2-6; D gene unclear. V gave up 4 bases and J gave up 4 bases, with 2 bases separating them. CDR1 is SNHLY, CDR2 FYNNEI, per germline. This CDR3 comprises 12 residues. The CDR3 DNA is TGTGCCAGCAGTGCCGGGGCCAACGTCCTGACTTTC. Amino acids: CASSAGANVLTF. The variable domain in full, with the rest retrieved from reference TRBV2 and TRBJ2-6, is EPEVTQTPSHQVTQMGQEVILRCVPISNHLYFYWYRQILGQKVEFLVSFYNNEISEKSEIFDDQFSVERPDGSNFTLKIRSTKLEDSAMYFCASSAGANVLTFGAGSRLTVL.

This clone was recorded once. The chain links TRBV19 to TRBJ2-1; tentative D call: TRBD2 (7 bases). This CDR3 is 15 amino acids long. V dropped 4 bases and J dropped 9 bases, with 19 bases sitting between them. In germline, CDR1 is LNHDA, CDR2 SQIVND (reference sequence). The CDR3: CASSTEGGGYLEQFF. As DNA, the CDR3 is TGTGCCAGTAGTACCGAGGGGGGGGGCTATCTTGAGCAGTTCTTC.

This chain links TRBV19 with TRBJ2-1; 9 bases map to TRBD1. Germline V CDR1 and CDR2: LNHDA, SQIVND (reference sequence). The CDR3 loop spans 13 amino acids. Losses at the gene ends were 7 bases for V and 8 bases for J; bases not matched to a gene: 6. CDR3 residues: CASTRTGDDEQFF. DNA of the CDR3: TGTGCCAGTACCCGGACAGGGGACGATGAGCAGTTCTTC.

The chain uses TRBV5-6 and TRBJ1-1; TRBD1 might be the D (5 bases). The CDR3 has 18 amino acids. V was clipped by 2 bases and J by 1 base, with 21 bases between them. The germline V gene has CDR1 SGHDT and CDR2 YYEEEE. CDR3 sequence reads: CASSFRPYRGVRNTEAFF. In nucleotides, the CDR3 is TGTGCCAGCAGCTTTCGACCGTACAGAGGGGTTCGGAACACTGAAGCTTTCTTT. The full variable domain, rest sourced from reference TRBV5-6 and TRBJ1-1, is DAGVTQSPTHLIKTRGQQVTLRCSPKSGHDTVSWYQQALGQGPQFIFQYYEEEERQRGNFPDRFSGHQFPNYSSELNVNALLLGDSALYLCASSFRPYRGVRNTEAFFGQGTRLTVV.

This chain links TRBV2 with TRBJ2-3; no definite D call. This CDR3 has 14 amino acids. Trimming took 7 bases from V and 2 from J, leaving 13 bases between them. Germline V CDR1 and CDR2: SNHLY, FYNNEI. The CDR3 nucleotides are TGTGCCAGCAAGCGCGGTTCGTTCACAGATACGCAGTATTTT. Translation gives CASKRGSFTDTQYF.

The chain has TRBV6-5 and TRBJ1-5; no firm D call. Trimming removed 8 bases at V and 4 bases at J, with 9 bases between. The CDR3 length is 12 residues. Germline CDR1 and CDR2: MNHEY and SVGAGI. CDR3 in DNA: TGTGCCAGCTCGAAAGTTAATCAGCCCCAGCATTTT. It encodes CASSKVNQPQHF.